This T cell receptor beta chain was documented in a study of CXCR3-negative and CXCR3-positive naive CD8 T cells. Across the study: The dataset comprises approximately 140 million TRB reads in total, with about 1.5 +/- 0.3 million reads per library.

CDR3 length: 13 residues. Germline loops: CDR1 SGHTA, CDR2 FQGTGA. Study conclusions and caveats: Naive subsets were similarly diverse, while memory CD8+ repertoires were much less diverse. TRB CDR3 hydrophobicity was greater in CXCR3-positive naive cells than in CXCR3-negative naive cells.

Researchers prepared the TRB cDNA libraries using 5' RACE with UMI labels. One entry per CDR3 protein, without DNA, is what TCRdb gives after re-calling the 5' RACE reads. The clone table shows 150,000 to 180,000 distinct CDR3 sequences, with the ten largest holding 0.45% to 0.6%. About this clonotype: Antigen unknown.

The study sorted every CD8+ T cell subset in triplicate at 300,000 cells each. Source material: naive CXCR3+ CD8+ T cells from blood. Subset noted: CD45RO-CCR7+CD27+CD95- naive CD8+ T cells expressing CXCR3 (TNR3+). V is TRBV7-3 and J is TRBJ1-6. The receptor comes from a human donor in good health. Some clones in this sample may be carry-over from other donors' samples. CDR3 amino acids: CASSFGGNSPLHF.